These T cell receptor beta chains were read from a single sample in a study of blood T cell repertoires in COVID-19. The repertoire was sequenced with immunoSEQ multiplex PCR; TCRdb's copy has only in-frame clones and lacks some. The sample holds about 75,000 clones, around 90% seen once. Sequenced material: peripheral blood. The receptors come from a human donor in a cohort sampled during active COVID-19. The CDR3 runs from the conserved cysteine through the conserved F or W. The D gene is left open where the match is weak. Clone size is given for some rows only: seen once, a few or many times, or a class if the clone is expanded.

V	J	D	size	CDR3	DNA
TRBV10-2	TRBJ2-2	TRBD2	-	CASRPTSGGSVGELFF	TGCGCCAGCAGACCCACTAGCGGGGGGTCGGTCGGGGAGCTGTTTTTT
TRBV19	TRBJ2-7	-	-	CASRSSRAYEQYF	TGTGCCTCAAGGAGTAGCAGGGCCTACGAGCAGTACTTC
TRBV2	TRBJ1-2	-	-	CASSEVRGYGYTF	TGTGCCAGCAGTGAAGTGCGGGGCTATGGCTACACCTTC
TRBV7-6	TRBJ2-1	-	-	CASGRAGRSYNEQFF	TGTGCCAGCGGTCGGGCGGGGAGGTCTTACAATGAGCAGTTCTTC
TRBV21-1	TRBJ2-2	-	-	CASSTLWNTGELFF	TGTGCCAGCAGCACCCTTTGGAACACCGGGGAGCTGTTTTTT
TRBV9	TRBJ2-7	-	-	CASSPRDSYEQYF	TGTGCCAGCAGCCCACGGGACTCCTACGAGCAGTACTTC
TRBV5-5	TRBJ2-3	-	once	CASSLDPQTDTQYF	TGTGCCAGCAGCTTGGACCCACAGACAGATACGCAGTATTTT
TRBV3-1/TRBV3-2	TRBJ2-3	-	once	CASSQPGRTDTQYF	TGTGCCAGCAGCCAACCAGGCAGGACAGATACGCAGTATTTT
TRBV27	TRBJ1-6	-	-	CASSSSWPGSPLHF	TGTGCCAGCAGTTCCTCATGGCCTGGTTCACCCCTCCACTTT
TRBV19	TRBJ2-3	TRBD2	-	CASSIRGGTSTDTQYF	TGTGCCAGTAGTATACGGGGGGGAACTAGCACAGATACGCAGTATTTT
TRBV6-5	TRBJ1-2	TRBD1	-	CASSITDRGNYGYTF	TGTGCCAGCAGTATAACAGACAGGGGTAACTATGGCTACACCTTC
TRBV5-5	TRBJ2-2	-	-	CASSASGQYTGELFF	TGTGCCAGCAGCGCGAGCGGACAGTACACCGGGGAGCTGTTTTTT
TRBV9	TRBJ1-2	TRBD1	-	CASSVDRDSYGYTF	TGTGCCAGCAGCGTAGACCGGGACAGCTATGGCTACACCTTC
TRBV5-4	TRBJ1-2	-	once	CASSLAGSYGYTF	TGTGCCAGCAGCTTGGCGGGGTCCTATGGCTACACCTTC
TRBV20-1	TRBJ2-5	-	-	CSASLVSRETQYF	TGCAGTGCTAGTCTAGTGAGTCGAGAGACCCAGTACTTC
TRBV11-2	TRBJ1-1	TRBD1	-	CASSRGTGGASFNTEAFF	TGTGCCAGCAGCCGGGGTACAGGGGGCGCGTCTTTTAACACTGAAGCTTTCTTT